One sample yielded the 20 T cell receptor beta chains listed below, sequenced in a study of blood T cell repertoires in COVID-19. Assay: immunoSEQ multiplex PCR; the TCRdb copy retains only in-frame clones and omits some. The table includes fewer than 250,000 clones, 65% to 90% detected once. Sequencing input: PBMCs or T cells enriched from blood (not recorded which). These receptors came from a woman in her forties or fifties with acute COVID-19.

The V and J genes are TRBV4-3 and TRBJ2-2, with 10 bases matching TRBD1. The CDR3 totals 16 residues. CDR1 is LGHNA and CDR2 is YSLEER in the germline V gene. With V trimmed by 1 base and J by 4 bases, 3 bases remained unmatched. CDR3 amino acids: CASSQVDRGGTGELFF. CDR3 bases: TGCGCCAGCAGCCAAGTGGACAGGGGGGGCACCGGGGAGCTGTTTTTT.

There are a few counts of this clone. J is TRBJ1-5 and V is TRBV7-9, with 9 nucleotides matching TRBD1. The trim removed 7 bases at V and 0 bases at J, leaving 7 bases unmatched. Germline V gives CDR1 SEHNR, CDR2 FQNEAQ (reference sequence). This CDR3 is built from 16 residues. CDR3 nucleotides: TGTGCCAGCACCGGAGGACAGGGGAATAGCAATCAGCCCCAGCATTTT. Translated: CASTGGQGNSNQPQHF.

CDR3 DNA sequence: TGTGCCACCGGAGGAACAGGGACTGGGGCCAACGTCCTGACTTTC. Protein sequence: CATGGTGTGANVLTF. This sequence joins TRBV24-1 and TRBJ2-6, with a possible D match to TRBD1 (6 bases). Germline V gene sequence: CDR1 KGHDR, CDR2 SFDVKD. The germline V and J ends were trimmed by 9 bases and 2 bases, with 13 bases remaining between them. The CDR3 contains 15 residues.

V is TRBV19 and J is TRBJ2-1; the D is unclear. CDR3 length: 14 residues. The ends were cut back, 6 bases at V and 8 bases at J, with 17 bases in the middle. Germline-derived CDR1 and CDR2 are LNHDA and SQIVND (reference sequence). CDR3 residues: CASSPPQAVYEQFF. Written as DNA, the CDR3 is TGTGCCAGTAGCCCCCCCCAGGCCGTCTATGAGCAGTTCTTC.

This clone was recorded once. The V gene is TRBV7-8, the J gene TRBJ2-3; D remains unclear. The germline gives CDR1 SGHVS, CDR2 FQNEAQ. Trimming removed 2 bases from V and 4 bases from J, with 7 bases in between. This CDR3 has 13 amino acids. CDR3 in amino acids: CASSLLVPDTQYF. The DNA of the CDR3 is TGTGCCAGCAGCTTACTAGTCCCAGATACGCAGTATTTT. The variable domain in full, completed from reference TRBV7-8 and TRBJ2-3, reads GAGVSQSPRYKVAKRGQDVALRCDPISGHVSLFWYQQALGQGPEFLTYFQNEAQLDKSGLPSDRFFAERPEGSVSTLKIQRTQQEDSAVYLCASSLLVPDTQYFGPGTRLTVL.

The chain is built from TRBV28 and TRBJ1-2, with TRBD1 matching 9 bases. Looked up from germline, CDR1 is MDHEN and CDR2 is SYDVKM. The CDR3 has 14 residues. Trimming took 6 bases from V and 6 from J; bases not matched to a gene: 8. This CDR3 reads CASSRWDRDDGYTF. The CDR3 bases are TGTGCCAGCAGCCGATGGGACAGGGACGATGGCTACACCTTC.

V usage is TRBV28 and J usage is TRBJ2-7; 8 nucleotides line up with TRBD2. This CDR3 has 14 residues. The junction had 8 bases not matched to a gene; V was cut back by 5 bases and J by 5 bases. The germline CDR1 and CDR2 sequences are MDHEN and SYDVKM. CDR3 bases: TGTGCCAGCAGTCCCGGGACTAGTTTCGACGAGCAGTACTTC. This translates into CASSPGTSFDEQYF.

The chain combines TRBV4-3 with TRBJ2-1, with 11 bases aligning to TRBD2. Germline V lookup: CDR1 LGHNA, CDR2 YSLEER. The trim removed 3 bases at V and 9 bases at J, leaving 10 bases unmatched. This CDR3 is built from 16 residues. The CDR3 sequence: CASSQPPGLAAGEQFF. In DNA form, the CDR3 reads TGCGCCAGCAGCCAGCCCCCGGGACTAGCGGCTGGTGAGCAGTTCTTC.

The chain recombines TRBV7-2 with TRBJ2-5, with a weak D call TRBD2 (5 bases). V was pared by 2 bases and J by 3 bases, with 10 bases between. Germline lookup yields CDR1 SGHTA and CDR2 FQGNSA. The CDR3 runs to 14 residues. The CDR3 here is CASSLYGDKETQYF. CDR3 DNA: TGTGCCAGCAGCTTATACGGGGATAAAGAGACCCAGTACTTC.

In DNA, the CDR3 is TGCGCCAGCAGCTTGCAGGGGACTGAGCAGTTCTTC. It encodes CASSLQGTEQFF. V usage is TRBV5-1 and J usage is TRBJ2-1; D is possibly TRBD1 (6 bases). V lost 1 base, J lost 9 bases, and 8 bases lay in between. CDR1 is SGHRS, CDR2 YFSETQ, per germline. This CDR3 region has 12 residues.

This clone was detected ten times or more. The V gene is TRBV19, the J gene TRBJ2-7; tentatively, D is TRBD1 (5 bases). Germline V gene lookup returns CDR1 LNHDA and CDR2 SQIVND (reference sequence). Trimming shortened V by 5 bases and J by 4 bases, and 12 bases separated the two germline ends. The length of the CDR3 is 13 residues. The CDR3 is CASSGPGWYEQYF. The CDR3 DNA sequence: TGTGCCAGTAGTGGTCCAGGGTGGTACGAGCAGTACTTC.

This chain joins TRBV5-1 and TRBJ2-7; perhaps TRBD2 as D (5 bases). The CDR3 consists of 14 residues. CDR1 is SGHRS, CDR2 YFSETQ, per germline. The V and J ends lost 0 bases and 4 bases respectively, with 11 bases between them. CDR3 nucleotide sequence: TGCGCCAGCAGCTTGGGGAGGTTGGGGTACGAGCAGTACTTC. Translating it yields CASSLGRLGYEQYF.

The chain is built from TRBV14 and TRBJ2-3; D uncertain. The CDR3 runs 15 residues. CDR1 SGHDN and CDR2 FVKESK come from the germline V gene. V was trimmed by 4 bases and J by 2 bases, leaving 13 bases between them. CDR3 bases: TGTGCCAGCAGCCGATCGTATATGGCCACAGATACGCAGTATTTT. This gives the protein CASSRSYMATDTQYF.

On this clone itself: Because the CDR3 is missing its conserved closing phenylalanine or tryptophan, this is likely a read error. It is unclear where the CDR3 begins or ends on the DNA, so no DNA is shown, and the CDR3 is as TCRdb lists it. CDR3 sequence: CASSQEPPGD. The V call is TRBV3-1 (or the pseudogene TRBV3-2), the J call TRBJ2-7; the table's D call, TRBD1, has no DNA check behind it. The length of the CDR3 is 10 amino acids, counting both ends. Germline values: CDR1 LGHDT, CDR2 YNNKEL (reference sequence).

V gene TRBV5-1 combines with J gene TRBJ2-1, with D perhaps TRBD2 (5 bases). Germline CDR1 SGHRS, CDR2 YFSETQ. This CDR3 is 13 amino acids long. V was pared by 4 bases and J by 8 bases, with 13 bases between. The CDR3 loop reads CASSRRLNYEQFF. CDR3 coding DNA: TGCGCCAGCAGCCGGAGGTTGAACTATGAGCAGTTCTTC.

This clone was recorded a few times. The chain recombines TRBV2 with TRBJ2-7; the D gene is possibly TRBD2 (6 bases). Germline lookup yields CDR1 SNHLY and CDR2 FYNNEI. The V end was cut by 6 bases, the J end by 2 bases, with 11 bases between. The CDR3 has 13 residues. The CDR3, as DNA: TGTGCCAGCAGAGGACGGGGGACCTACGAGCAGTACTTC. Translation: CASRGRGTYEQYF.

The chain carries TRBV7-6 and TRBJ2-5; D remains ambiguous. V gave up 5 bases and J gave up 2 bases, with 3 bases separating them. This CDR3 has 11 amino acids. The germline gives CDR1 SGHVS, CDR2 FNYEAQ. The CDR3 nucleotides are TGTGCCAGCAGCCTTCAAGAGACCCAGTACTTC. It yields the protein CASSLQETQYF.

In this sample, this clone turned up once. J is TRBJ2-7 and V is TRBV19, with 7 bases aligning to TRBD1. Trimming took 7 bases from V and 2 from J; bases not matched to a gene: 14. Germline lookup yields CDR1 LNHDA and CDR2 SQIVND (reference sequence). The CDR3 has 16 residues. CDR3 nucleotides: TGTGCCAGTACCCCGAGGGGGCGAGGCTCAGCCTACGAGCAGTACTTC. Amino acids: CASTPRGRGSAYEQYF.

This clone was counted once. CDR3 sequence reads: CAWSAGVTDTQYF. The DNA of the CDR3 is TGTGCCTGGAGTGCGGGGGTCACAGATACGCAGTATTTT. The chain recombines TRBV30 with TRBJ2-3; a weak D match, TRBD2 (6 bases). The CDR3 consists of 13 residues. Trimming removed 1 base from V and 2 bases from J, with 7 bases in between. CDR1 and CDR2 from the germline V gene are GTSNPN and SVGIG (reference sequence).

The gene calls are TRBV14 and TRBJ1-1; no firm D call. CDR1 is SGHDN and CDR2 is FVKESK in the germline V gene. With 3 bases removed from V and 3 bases from J, the gap between germline ends came to 8 bases. This CDR3 has 13 amino acids. CDR3 in DNA: TGTGCCAGCAGCCAGTCACAGTACACTGAAGCTTTCTTT. Translating it yields CASSQSQYTEAFF.